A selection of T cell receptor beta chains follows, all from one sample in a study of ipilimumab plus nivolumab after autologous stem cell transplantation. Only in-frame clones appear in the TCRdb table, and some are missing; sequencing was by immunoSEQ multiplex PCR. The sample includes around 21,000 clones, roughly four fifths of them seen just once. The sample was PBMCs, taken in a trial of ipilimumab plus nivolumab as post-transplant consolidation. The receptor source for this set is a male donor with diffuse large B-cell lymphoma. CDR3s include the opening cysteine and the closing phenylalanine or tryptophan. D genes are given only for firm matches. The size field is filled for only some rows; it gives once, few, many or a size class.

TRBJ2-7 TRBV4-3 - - TGCGCCAGCAGCCAAGGTCTGGAGGGGAGGACCTACGAGCAGTACTTC CASSQGLEGRTYEQYF
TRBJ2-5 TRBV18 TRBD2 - TGTGCCAGCTCACCAGAGATGCTCGCGGGGGGGCAAGAGACCCAGTACTTC CASSPEMLAGGQETQYF
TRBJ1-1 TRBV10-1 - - TGCGCCAGCAGTGCAGGGTTGAACACTGAAGCTTTCTTT CASSAGLNTEAFF
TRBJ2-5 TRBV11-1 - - TGTGCCAGCAGCTTTCCGGGTGGCGAGACCCAGTACTTC CASSFPGGETQYF
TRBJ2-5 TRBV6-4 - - TGTGCCAGCAGTGTCGTGGACCCTGAAGAGGTCTGGGAGACCCAGTACTTC CASSVVDPEEVWETQYF
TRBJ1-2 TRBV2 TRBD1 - TGTGCCAGCAGGACAGGGGTCGACTATGGCTACACCTTC CASRTGVDYGYTF
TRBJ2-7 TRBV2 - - TGTGCCAGCAGCCGGGACCCTATCCTGGAGCAGTACTTC CASSRDPILEQYF
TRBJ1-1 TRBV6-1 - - TGTGCCAGCACCAACCCGGTAAACACTGAAGCTTTCTTT CASTNPVNTEAFF
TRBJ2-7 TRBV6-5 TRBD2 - TGTGCCAGCAGTTCTAGCGGGGGGTACGAGCAGTACTTC CASSSSGGYEQYF
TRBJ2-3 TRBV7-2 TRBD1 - TGTGCCAGCAGCTTAGCCCGACAGGGGGCGGGCACAGATACGCAGTATTTT CASSLARQGAGTDTQYF
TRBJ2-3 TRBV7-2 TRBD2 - TGTGCCAGCAGCTTCGGGACTAGCGGGGGGGCCGGTGATACGCAGTATTTT CASSFGTSGGAGDTQYF
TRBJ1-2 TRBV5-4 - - TGTGCCAGCAGACTGGAAGGGACTCGCGGCTACACCTTC CASRLEGTRGYTF
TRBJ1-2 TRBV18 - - TGTGCCAGCTCACAGAGGTTTAACTATGGCTACACCTTC CASSQRFNYGYTF
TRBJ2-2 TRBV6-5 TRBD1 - TGTGCCAGCAGCGTGGGACAGGGGGGCACCGGGGAGCTGTTTTTT CASSVGQGGTGELFF
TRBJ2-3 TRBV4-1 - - TGCGCCAGCAGCCAACTGACAGAAAATACGCAGTATTTT CASSQLTENTQYF
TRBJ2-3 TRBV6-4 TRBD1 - TGTGCCAGCAGGAAACAGGGGGCCACAGATACGCAGTATTTT CASRKQGATDTQYF
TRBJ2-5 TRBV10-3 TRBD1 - TGTGCCATCAGGGGTCCCGGGACAGGGGGCCTAGAGACCCAGTACTTC CAIRGPGTGGLETQYF
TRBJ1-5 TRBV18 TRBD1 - TGTGCCAGCTCAACGGGGACAGGGGGCAACAATCAGCCCCAGCATTTT CASSTGTGGNNQPQHF
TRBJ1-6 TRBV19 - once TGTGCCAGTAGTATAGGGTGGCAGGTGGATTCACCCCTCCACTTT CASSIGWQVDSPLHF
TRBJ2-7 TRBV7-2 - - TGTGCCAGCAGCTTAGTAGGTCTAGCAGAGGGCGAGCAGTACTTC CASSLVGLAEGEQYF
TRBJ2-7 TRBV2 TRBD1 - TGTGCCAGCAGTCAGACAGGGTCAATGAGCGAGCAGTACTTC CASSQTGSMSEQYF
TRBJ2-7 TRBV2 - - TGTGCCAGCGGTGGGACGGGTACCTACGAGCAGTACTTC CASGGTGTYEQYF
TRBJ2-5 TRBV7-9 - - TGTGCCAGCAGCTTAACTGCGGACAGCGAGACCCAGTACTTC CASSLTADSETQYF
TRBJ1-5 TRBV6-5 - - TGTGCCAGCAGATCGGACAGCAATAGCAATCAGCCCCAGCATTTT CASRSDSNSNQPQHF
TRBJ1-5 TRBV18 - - TGTGCCAGCTCATCCTTGGTGGGAGAGCCCCAGCATTTT CASSSLVGEPQHF
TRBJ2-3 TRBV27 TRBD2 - TGTGCCAGCAGTTTAGGAGGCGGGGGGGCGACAGATACGCAGTATTTT CASSLGGGGATDTQYF
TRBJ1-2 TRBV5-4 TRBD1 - TGTGCCAGCAGCTCCCGACAGGGAGCCAAGGATGGCTACACCTTC CASSSRQGAKDGYTF
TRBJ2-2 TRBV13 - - TGTGCCAGCAGCTCCCGGCCTATTAGCGGAAACACCGGGGAGCTGTTTTTT CASSSRPISGNTGELFF
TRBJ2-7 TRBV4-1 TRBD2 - TGCGCCAGCAGCCAGCCCGGGACTAGCGGGGGGTATTCCTACGAGCAGTACTTC CASSQPGTSGGYSYEQYF
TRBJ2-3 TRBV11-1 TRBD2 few TGTGCCAGCAGCTTAGGGACTAGCGGGGGGCAGAGTACGCAGTATTTT CASSLGTSGGQSTQYF
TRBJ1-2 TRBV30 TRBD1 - TGTGCCTGGAGAAACACAGGGGGCGAAAGGGATGGCTACACCTTC CAWRNTGGERDGYTF
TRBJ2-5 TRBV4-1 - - TGCGCCAGCAGCTCCGGGATTACTTCTGGGACCCAGTACTTC CASSSGITSGTQYF
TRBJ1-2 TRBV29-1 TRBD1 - TGCAGCGCCGGGACAGGGGGCTATGGCTACACCTTC CSAGTGGYGYTF
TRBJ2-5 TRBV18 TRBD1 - TGTGCCAGCTCGCGCGGACAGGGAGGTAGAGAGACCCAGTACTTC CASSRGQGGRETQYF
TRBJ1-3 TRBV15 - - TGTGCCACCAGCACCAGGCACGGTTCTGGAAACACCATATATTTT CATSTRHGSGNTIYF
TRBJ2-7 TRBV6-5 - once TGTGCCAGCAGTTGGTCAACAGGGAAGCAGTACTTC CASSWSTGKQYF
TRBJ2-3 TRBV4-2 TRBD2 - TGTGCCAGCAGCCGAGGGACTAGCGGGGCCAGGACAGATACGCAGTATTTT CASSRGTSGARTDTQYF
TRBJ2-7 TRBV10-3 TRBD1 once TGTGCCATCGGCGGGGACAGGTATTTAGACGAGCAGTACTTC CAIGGDRYLDEQYF
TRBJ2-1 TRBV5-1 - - TGCGCCAGCAGCCGGGATGGAGACTCCTACAATGAGCAGTTCTTC CASSRDGDSYNEQFF
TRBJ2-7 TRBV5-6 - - TGTGCCAGCAGCTTCTTCCAGGGGTTTAGGTACGAGCAGTACTTC CASSFFQGFRYEQYF
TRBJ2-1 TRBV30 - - TGTGCCTGGAGTGCAAGGGCACAGGACTTCTACAATGAGCAGTTCTTC CAWSARAQDFYNEQFF
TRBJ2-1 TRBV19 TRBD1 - TGTGCCAGTACTGACAGGGGATCCTACAATGAGCAGTTCTTC CASTDRGSYNEQFF
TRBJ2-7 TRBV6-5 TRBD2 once TGTGCCAGCAACACCATTGGGGGGGAGTCCTACGAGCAGTACTTC CASNTIGGESYEQYF
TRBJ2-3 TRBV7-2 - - TGTGCCAGCAGTTCCTCTCACACTAACACAGATACGCAGTATTTT CASSSSHTNTDTQYF
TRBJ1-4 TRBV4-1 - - TGCGCCAGCAGCCACCTGGGGGCAGGGGAAGAAAAACTGTTTTTT CASSHLGAGEEKLFF
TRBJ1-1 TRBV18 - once TGTGCCAGCTCACCACTTGGCGCGCAGGGAAACACTGAAGCTTTCTTT CASSPLGAQGNTEAFF
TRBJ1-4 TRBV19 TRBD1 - TGTGCCAGTAGTATACTGGCCGGGACAGGGCAAGAAAAACTGTTTTTT CASSILAGTGQEKLFF
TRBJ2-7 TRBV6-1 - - TGTGCCAGCAGTGAAGCTCTACGGTACGAGCAGTACTTC CASSEALRYEQYF
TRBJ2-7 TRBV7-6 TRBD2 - TGTGCCAGCAGCCCCAGGACTAGCGGGGGCCCCTACGAGCAGTACTTC CASSPRTSGGPYEQYF
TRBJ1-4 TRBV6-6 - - TGTGCCAGCATCGGGACAACTCCTGAAAAACTGTTTTTT CASIGTTPEKLFF
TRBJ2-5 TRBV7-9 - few TGTGCCAGCAGCCCCGTGCCCCAGGGGCCCCAAGAGACCCAGTACTTC CASSPVPQGPQETQYF